This TCR beta chain was documented in a study of blood T cell repertoires in COVID-19. Data came from immunoSEQ multiplex PCR; TCRdb stores just in-frame clones and leaves some out. This sample has approximately 60,000 clones, with about nine tenths found just once. CDR3 length: 14 residues. V lost 1 base and J 6 bases, leaving 12 bases between the germline ends. Germline lookup yields CDR1 MGHRA and CDR2 YSYEKL. This sequence joins TRBV4-1 and TRBJ2-5, with no clear D. Input material: peripheral blood. The TCR comes from a man aged 45-65 years with active COVID-19. The CDR3 protein is CASSQGDLLQTQYF. CDR3 sequence (DNA): TGCGCCAGCAGCCAAGGAGATCTCCTCCAGACCCAGTACTTC.